The 28 T cell receptor beta chains given below trace back to one sample, sequenced in a study of OX40 agonist ivuxolimab in advanced cancers. Assay: immunoSEQ multiplex PCR; the TCRdb copy retains only in-frame clones and omits some. The table lists roughly 76,000 clones, approximately 82% of them singletons. Sequences were derived from CD4+ or CD8+ T cells sorted from blood, sampled in a trial of the OX40 agonist ivuxolimab. Every receptor here comes from an adult with an advanced solid tumor such as melanoma, head and neck, liver or kidney cancer.

The chain carries TRBV21-1 and TRBJ2-1; the listed D gene, TRBD1, was not tested against the DNA. TRBV21-1 is a pseudogene segment. This CDR3 comprises 15 residues. CDR3 DNA: TGTGCCAGCAGCGACCTCCGGGACATTCACAATGAGCAGTTCTTC. Its protein is CASSDLRDIHNEQFF.

The V and J genes are TRBV18 and TRBJ2-1; D perhaps matches TRBD1 (6 bases). This CDR3 region has 12 residues. The germline gives CDR1 KGHSH, CDR2 LQKENI. Trimming removed 4 bases from V and 12 bases from J, with 13 bases in between. For the CDR3, the DNA is TGTGCCAGCTCACTCCCGGGACAAGGGCAGTTCTTC. This gives the protein CASSLPGQGQFF.

The rearrangement links TRBV2 to TRBJ2-2, with D maybe TRBD2 (6 bases). The CDR3 consists of 12 residues. V gave up 7 bases and J gave up 7 bases, with 10 bases separating them. Germline-derived CDR1 and CDR2 are SNHLY and FYNNEI. The DNA for the CDR3 is TGTGCCAGCAAAACGGGACTCGGGGAGCTGTTTTTT. This encodes CASKTGLGELFF.

Here the CDR3 reads CASSRTVSNEKLFF. The CDR3 DNA follows: TGTGCCAGTAGTAGGACAGTTAGTAATGAAAAACTGTTTTTT. The chain joins TRBV19 to TRBJ1-4, with D possibly being TRBD1 (6 bases). Deletions cut 4 bases from V and 4 bases from J, with 10 bases between. CDR3 length: 14 residues. Germline values: CDR1 LNHDA, CDR2 SQIVND (reference sequence).

This clone is a singleton in its sample. V is TRBV27 and J is TRBJ2-7, with a possible D match to TRBD2 (6 bases). The CDR3 is 14 residues long. Germline CDR1 is MNHEY and CDR2 is SMNVEV (reference sequence). V was cut by 3 bases and J by 6 bases, with 15 bases left in between. The chain's CDR3 is CASSFSYQRAEQYF. CDR3 in DNA: TGTGCCAGCAGTTTTTCATACCAGCGGGCCGAGCAGTACTTC.

The rearrangement links TRBV5-1 to TRBJ1-4; D may be TRBD1 (6 bases). The CDR3 totals 15 residues. The germline gives CDR1 SGHRS, CDR2 YFSETQ. V was trimmed by 3 bases and J by 7 bases, leaving 16 bases between them. DNA of the CDR3: TGCGCCAGCAGCTCGGACAGTATGGGGTCTGAAAAACTGTTTTTT. Encoded protein: CASSSDSMGSEKLFF.

V and J are TRBV9 and TRBJ1-1; 8 bases map to TRBD1. From germline, CDR1 is SGDLS and CDR2 YYNGEE. CDR3 length equals 14 residues. J was trimmed by 8 bases and V by 4 bases; bases with no gene match: 10. Here the CDR3 DNA reads TGTGCCAGCAGCCAAAGTTCAGGGGGCCGGGAAGCTTTCTTT. It yields the protein CASSQSSGGREAFF.

CDR3 DNA sequence: TGTGCCAGTAGTCCCAGGAGGGGCCATGGGATTTACGAGCAGTACTTC. It specifies CASSPRRGHGIYEQYF. V and J are TRBV19 and TRBJ2-7; D possibly corresponds to TRBD2 (6 bases). Germline CDR1 LNHDA, CDR2 SQIVND (reference sequence). The CDR3 loop spans 16 amino acids. The V and J ends lost 5 bases and 4 bases respectively, with 21 bases between them.

The chain uses TRBV4-2 and TRBJ2-7, with D perhaps matching TRBD1 (5 bases). Trimming removed 0 bases at V and 5 bases at J, with 11 bases between. Germline values: CDR1 LGHNA, CDR2 YNFKEQ. The CDR3 runs 14 residues. The CDR3 is CASSQDRQIHEQYF. The CDR3 region has the DNA TGTGCCAGCAGCCAAGATCGACAGATCCACGAGCAGTACTTC.

This rearrangement joins TRBV14 to TRBJ1-4; tentative D call: TRBD1 (5 bases). The germline V gene encodes CDR1 SGHDN and CDR2 FVKESK. Trimming removed 0 bases from V and 7 bases from J, with 15 bases in between. This CDR3 contains 16 residues. CDR3 bases: TGTGCCAGCAGCCAAGATAGATCAGGGCGCTTTGAAAAACTGTTTTTT. Amino acids: CASSQDRSGRFEKLFF.

V and J are TRBV7-9 and TRBJ1-2; 10 bases line up with TRBD1. The CDR3 is 18 residues long. The V segment lost 7 bases and the J segment 1 base; nucleotides outside the gene matches: 15. Germline V gives CDR1 SEHNR, CDR2 FQNEAQ (reference sequence). The DNA of the CDR3 is TGTGCCAGCACTGGGGGCCGGGACAGGGGACCCCGTAACTATGGCTACACCTTC. Its translation: CASTGGRDRGPRNYGYTF. The full variable domain, its missing parts supplied by reference TRBV7-9 and TRBJ1-2, is DTGVSQNPRHKITKRGQNVTFRCDPISEHNRLYWYRQTLGQGPEFLTYFQNEAQLEKSRLLSDRFSAERPKGSFSTLEIQRTEQGDSAMYLCASTGGRDRGPRNYGYTFGSGTRLTVV.

This chain links TRBV9 with TRBJ2-3, with D possibly being TRBD2 (5 bases). The ends were cut back, 0 bases at V and 0 bases at J, with 11 bases in the middle. Germline CDR1 is SGDLS and CDR2 is YYNGEE. The CDR3 is 16 amino acids. The CDR3 DNA reads TGTGCCAGCAGCGTAGGAAGCGGCTCTAGCACAGATACGCAGTATTTT. Translating it yields CASSVGSGSSTDTQYF.

V is TRBV7-2 and J is TRBJ1-1, with D unresolved. This CDR3 contains 12 residues. The germline CDR1 and CDR2 sequences are SGHTA and FQGNSA. V lost 2 bases and J lost 5, with 6 bases in between. The CDR3 loop is CASSLIRTEAFF. The CDR3 bases are TGTGCCAGCAGCTTAATTCGGACTGAAGCTTTCTTT.

The V call is TRBV6-5, the J call TRBJ1-5; TRBD1 aligns across 7 bases. CDR3 size: 15 residues. The germline V gene encodes CDR1 MNHEY and CDR2 SVGAGI. The V gene end was trimmed by 7 bases and the J gene end by 4 bases; junction bases not matched to a gene: 10. For the CDR3, the DNA is TGTGCCAGCACCCCGAACAGGGGTTGGAATCAGCCCCAGCATTTT. Translated: CASTPNRGWNQPQHF.

V and J are TRBV5-1 and TRBJ1-2; D is undetermined. V lost 4 bases to trimming and J lost 3 bases, with 13 bases between them. Looked up from germline, CDR1 is SGHRS and CDR2 is YFSETQ. The CDR3 is 14 amino acids. The CDR3 is CASSRDPRDYGYTF. CDR3 sequence (DNA): TGCGCCAGCAGCCGTGACCCCCGAGACTATGGCTACACCTTC.

This chain uses TRBV5-1 with TRBJ2-1, with TRBD2 matching over 11 bases. V gave up 4 bases and J gave up 4 bases; unmatched junction bases: 13. The CDR3 spans 18 residues. CDR1 is SGHRS, CDR2 YFSETQ, per germline. This CDR3 reads CASSQRASGGLVYNEQFF. The CDR3 DNA sequence: TGCGCCAGCAGCCAACGGGCTAGCGGGGGGTTAGTGTACAATGAGCAGTTCTTC.

This rearrangement joins TRBV11-2 to TRBJ1-3; 8 bases line up with TRBD1. This CDR3 spans 15 amino acids. Germline-derived CDR1 and CDR2 are SGHAT and FQNNGV. Trimming took 5 bases from V and 1 from J; bases not matched to a gene: 4. The CDR3: CASSPTGVSGNTIYF. For the CDR3, the DNA is TGTGCCAGCAGCCCGACAGGGGTTTCTGGAAACACCATATATTTT. Together with reference TRBV11-2 and TRBJ1-3, the CDR3 gives the full variable domain: EAGVAQSPRYKIIEKRQSVAFWCNPISGHATLYWYQQILGQGPKLLIQFQNNGVVDDSQLPKDRFSAERLKGVDSTLKIQPAKLEDSAVYLCASSPTGVSGNTIYFGEGSWLTVV.

This rearrangement joins TRBV6-6 to TRBJ1-1; D is possibly TRBD1 (5 bases). Trimming removed 0 bases from V and 0 bases from J, with 8 bases in between. CDR3 size: 15 residues. Germline CDR1 reads MNHNY; CDR2 reads SVGAGI (reference sequence). The CDR3 here is CASSYSGTMNTEAFF. Here the CDR3 DNA reads TGTGCCAGCAGTTACTCGGGGACTATGAACACTGAAGCTTTCTTT.

In the case of this clone: The junction and the germline gene differ at one end; a read error may be behind it. This chain's CDR3 is CASSQDQGRDTEAFF. DNA for the CDR3: TGCGCCAGCAGCCAAGATCAAGGGAGGGACACTGAAGCTTTCTTT. The rearrangement links TRBV7-2 to TRBJ1-1; D not resolved. CDR3 size: 15 residues. Per germline, CDR1 SGHTA and CDR2 FQGNSA.

This sequence joins TRBV6-5 and TRBJ1-1; 12 nucleotides agree with TRBD1. With 5 bases clipped from V and 4 bases from J, the junction kept 5 bases outside the gene matches. The CDR3 is made up of 15 amino acids. Germline CDR1 reads MNHEY; CDR2 reads SVGAGI. The CDR3 DNA reads TGTGCCAGCAGTCCCCGGGACAGGGGGCTCACTGAAGCTTTCTTT. Translation gives CASSPRDRGLTEAFF.

This chain links TRBV4-3 with TRBJ1-1; D unresolved. This CDR3 is 13 amino acids long. Trimming cost V 1 base and J 0 bases, with 3 bases left between them. Looked up from germline, CDR1 is LGHNA and CDR2 is YSLEER. The CDR3 loop reads CASSQVLNTEAFF. CDR3 nucleotides: TGCGCCAGCAGCCAAGTTTTGAACACTGAAGCTTTCTTT.

This clone was observed once. The rearrangement joins TRBV10-2 to TRBJ1-6; 7 nucleotides line up with TRBD1. The CDR3 contains 15 residues. Germline trimming cut 0 bases from V and 7 bases from J; bases unmatched to any gene: 3. Germline values: CDR1 WSHSY, CDR2 SAAADI. In nucleotides, the CDR3 is TGCGCCAGCAGTGAGTCTTTGGGACAGAATTCACCCCTCCACTTT. Amino acids: CASSESLGQNSPLHF.

DNA for the CDR3: TGCGCCAGCAGCCAAGTCCCAGGGGGAGACTATGGCTACACCTTC. This codes for CASSQVPGGDYGYTF. This rearrangement joins TRBV4-1 to TRBJ1-2; 7 bases align to TRBD1. The ends lost 1 base at V and 3 bases at J; junction bases unmatched: 5. CDR1 is MGHRA, CDR2 YSYEKL, per germline. The CDR3 length is 15 residues.

The J gene is TRBJ1-2, the V gene TRBV5-1, with D possibly TRBD1 on 6 matching bases. Trimming cost V 5 bases and J 1 base, with 15 bases left between them. The germline V gene encodes CDR1 SGHRS and CDR2 YFSETQ. This CDR3 is 15 amino acids long. CDR3 in amino acids: CASSPGQIYNYGYTF. CDR3 sequence (DNA): TGCGCCAGCAGTCCCGGACAGATTTATAACTATGGCTACACCTTC.

V is TRBV19 and J is TRBJ1-1, with D unclear. Trimming took off 6 bases at V and 0 bases at J, with 17 bases between the two ends. This CDR3 is built from 16 residues. The germline V gene has CDR1 LNHDA and CDR2 SQIVND (reference sequence). The CDR3 sequence: CASRPRDGEMNTEAFF. The CDR3 DNA sequence: TGTGCCAGTAGGCCCCGAGATGGGGAAATGAACACTGAAGCTTTCTTT.

This sequence joins TRBV6-1 and TRBJ2-7; D gene ambiguous. The V end lost 4 bases, the J end lost 3 bases, and 7 bases lay between the germline ends. CDR1 MNHNS and CDR2 SASEGT come from the germline V gene. This CDR3 has 12 amino acids. DNA for the CDR3: TGTGCCAGCAGTGGCGATCTCTACGAGCAGTACTTC. Translating it yields CASSGDLYEQYF.

This clone was seen a handful of times. The chain couples TRBV2 to TRBJ1-1; D is ambiguous. Germline-derived CDR1 and CDR2 are SNHLY and FYNNEI. The CDR3 has 13 residues. V was trimmed by 4 bases and J by 1 base, leaving 7 bases between them. This CDR3 reads CASSVAGNTEAFF. In DNA form, the CDR3 reads TGTGCCAGCAGTGTGGCAGGGAACACTGAAGCTTTCTTT.

The V and J genes are TRBV7-8 and TRBJ1-1; D is undetermined. V gave up 1 base and J gave up 0 bases, with 15 bases separating them. CDR1 SGHVS and CDR2 FQNEAQ come from the germline V gene. The CDR3 runs to 17 residues. CDR3 DNA: TGTGCCAGCAGCTTAGTTTACCTCCGGGTCATGAACACTGAAGCTTTCTTT. Translating gives CASSLVYLRVMNTEAFF. The full variable domain, its missing parts supplied by reference TRBV7-8 and TRBJ1-1, is GAGVSQSPRYKVAKRGQDVALRCDPISGHVSLFWYQQALGQGPEFLTYFQNEAQLDKSGLPSDRFFAERPEGSVSTLKIQRTQQEDSAVYLCASSLVYLRVMNTEAFFGQGTRLTVV.